The entry that follows covers one TCR beta chain sequence. This record comes from a study of blood T cell repertoires in COVID-19. CDR1 and CDR2 (germline): SGHAT, FQNNGV. This CDR3 is 15 amino acids long. With 4 bases clipped from V and 7 bases from J, the junction kept 8 bases outside the gene matches. Sequencing used immunoSEQ multiplex PCR; TCRdb keeps in-frame clones, though not all of them. Of some 62,000 clones listed, approximately 85% were seen once; the top ten hold 4.5% to 5%. The origin of this receptor is a human donor in a cohort sampled during active COVID-19. Sequencing was done on a sample of peripheral blood. This chain uses TRBV11-2 with TRBJ2-2, with 8 bases aligning to TRBD1. CDR3 in DNA: TGTGCCAGCAGCTCACCGCAGGGGGCAATCGGGGAGCTGTTTTTT. Amino acid sequence: CASSSPQGAIGELFF.